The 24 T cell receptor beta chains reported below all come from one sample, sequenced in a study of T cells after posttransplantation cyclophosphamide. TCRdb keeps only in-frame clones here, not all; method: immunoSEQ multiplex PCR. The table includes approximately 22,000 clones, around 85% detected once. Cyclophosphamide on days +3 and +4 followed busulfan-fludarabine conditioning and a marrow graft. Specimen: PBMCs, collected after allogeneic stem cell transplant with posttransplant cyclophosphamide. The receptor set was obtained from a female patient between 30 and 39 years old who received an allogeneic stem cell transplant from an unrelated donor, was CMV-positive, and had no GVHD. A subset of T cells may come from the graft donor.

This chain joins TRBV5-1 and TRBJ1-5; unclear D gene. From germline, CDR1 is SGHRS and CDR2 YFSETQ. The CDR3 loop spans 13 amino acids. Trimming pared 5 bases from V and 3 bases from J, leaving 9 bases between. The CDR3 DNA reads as TGCGCCAGCAGTCCATCATCCAATCAGCCCCAGCATTTT. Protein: CASSPSSNQPQHF. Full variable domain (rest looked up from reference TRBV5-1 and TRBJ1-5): KAGVTQTPRYLIKTRGQQVTLSCSPISGHRSVSWYQQTPGQGLQFLFEYFSETQRNKGNFPGRFSGRQFSNSRSEMNVSTLELGDSALYLCASSPSSNQPQHFGDGTRLSIL.

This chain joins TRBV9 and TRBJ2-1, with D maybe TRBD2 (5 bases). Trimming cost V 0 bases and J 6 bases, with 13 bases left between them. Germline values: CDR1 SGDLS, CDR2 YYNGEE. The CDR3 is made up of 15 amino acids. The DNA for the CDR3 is TGTGCCAGCAGCGTAGCTGTCATGGCGGGCAATGAGCAGTTCTTC. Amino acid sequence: CASSVAVMAGNEQFF. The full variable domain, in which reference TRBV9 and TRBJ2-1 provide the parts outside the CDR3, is DSGVTQTPKHLITATGQRVTLRCSPRSGDLSVYWYQQSLDQGLQFLIQYYNGEERAKGNILERFSAQQFPDLHSELNLSSLELGDSALYFCASSVAVMAGNEQFFGPGTRLTVL.

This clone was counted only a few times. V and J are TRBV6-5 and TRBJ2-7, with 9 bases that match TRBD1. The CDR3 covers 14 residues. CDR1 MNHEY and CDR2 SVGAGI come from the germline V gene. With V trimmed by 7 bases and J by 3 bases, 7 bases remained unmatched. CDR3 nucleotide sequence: TGTGCCAGCAATGCGGGACAGGGAAACTACGAGCAGTACTTC. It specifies CASNAGQGNYEQYF.

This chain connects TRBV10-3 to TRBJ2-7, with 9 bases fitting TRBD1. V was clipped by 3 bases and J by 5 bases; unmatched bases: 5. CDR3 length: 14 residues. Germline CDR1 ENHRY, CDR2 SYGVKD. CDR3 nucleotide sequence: TGTGCCATCAGTGATGACAGGGGGGGACACGAGCAGTACTTC. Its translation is CAISDDRGGHEQYF.

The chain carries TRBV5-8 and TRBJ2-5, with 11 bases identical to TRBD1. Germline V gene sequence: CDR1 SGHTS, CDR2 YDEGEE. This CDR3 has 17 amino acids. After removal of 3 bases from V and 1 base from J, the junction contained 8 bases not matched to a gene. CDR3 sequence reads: CASSSGGTGGSQETQYF. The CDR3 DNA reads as TGTGCCAGCAGCTCCGGAGGGACAGGGGGTTCCCAAGAGACCCAGTACTTC.

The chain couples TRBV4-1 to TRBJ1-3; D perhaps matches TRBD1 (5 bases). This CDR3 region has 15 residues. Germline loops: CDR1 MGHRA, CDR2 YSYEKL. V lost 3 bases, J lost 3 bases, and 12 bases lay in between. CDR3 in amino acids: CASSHARDGGNTIYF. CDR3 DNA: TGCGCCAGCAGCCACGCGCGGGACGGTGGAAACACCATATATTTT.

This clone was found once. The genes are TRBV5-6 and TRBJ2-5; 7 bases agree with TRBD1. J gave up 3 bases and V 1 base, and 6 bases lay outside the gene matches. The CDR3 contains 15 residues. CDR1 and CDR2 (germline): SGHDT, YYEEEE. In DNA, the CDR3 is TGTGCCAGCAGCTTGTCGGCGACAGGGAAAGAGACCCAGTACTTC. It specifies CASSLSATGKETQYF.

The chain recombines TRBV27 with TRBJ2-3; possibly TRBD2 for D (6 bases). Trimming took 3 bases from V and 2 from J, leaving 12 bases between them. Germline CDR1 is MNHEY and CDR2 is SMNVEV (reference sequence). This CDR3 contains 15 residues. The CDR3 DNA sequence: TGTGCCAGCAGTTTTCGCAGGGAGGTCACAGATACGCAGTATTTT. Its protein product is CASSFRREVTDTQYF.

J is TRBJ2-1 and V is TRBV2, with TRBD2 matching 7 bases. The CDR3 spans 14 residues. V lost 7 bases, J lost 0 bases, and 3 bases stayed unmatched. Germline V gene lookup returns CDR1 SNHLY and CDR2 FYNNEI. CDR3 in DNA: TGTGCCAGCATGGGGGACTACTCCTACAATGAGCAGTTCTTC. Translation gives CASMGDYSYNEQFF.

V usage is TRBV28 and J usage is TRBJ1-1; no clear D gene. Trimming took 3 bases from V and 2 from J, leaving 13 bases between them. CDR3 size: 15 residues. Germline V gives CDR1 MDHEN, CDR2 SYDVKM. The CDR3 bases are TGTGCCAGCAGTTTGGGCACCTCACGAAACACTGAAGCTTTCTTT. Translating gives CASSLGTSRNTEAFF.

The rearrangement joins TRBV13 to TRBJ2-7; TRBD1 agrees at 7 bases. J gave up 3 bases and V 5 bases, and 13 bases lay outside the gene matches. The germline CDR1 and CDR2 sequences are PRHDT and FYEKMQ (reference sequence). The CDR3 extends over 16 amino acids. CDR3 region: CASSLRPGQDHYEQYF. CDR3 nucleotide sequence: TGTGCCAGCAGCCTCCGCCCCGGACAGGATCACTACGAGCAGTACTTC.

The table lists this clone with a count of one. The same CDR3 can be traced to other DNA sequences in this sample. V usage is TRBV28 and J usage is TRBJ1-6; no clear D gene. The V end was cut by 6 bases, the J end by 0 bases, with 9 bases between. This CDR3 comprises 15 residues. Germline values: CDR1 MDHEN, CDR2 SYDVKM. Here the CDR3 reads CASSLTSSYNSPLHF. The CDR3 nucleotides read TGTGCCAGCAGCCTGACTAGCTCCTATAATTCACCCCTCCACTTT.

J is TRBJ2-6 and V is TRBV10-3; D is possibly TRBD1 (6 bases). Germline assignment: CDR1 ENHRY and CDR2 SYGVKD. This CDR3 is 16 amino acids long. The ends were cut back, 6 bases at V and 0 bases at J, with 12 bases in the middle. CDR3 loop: CAIRDRVISGANVLTF. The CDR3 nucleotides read TGTGCCATCAGGGACAGAGTGATCTCTGGGGCCAACGTCCTGACTTTC.

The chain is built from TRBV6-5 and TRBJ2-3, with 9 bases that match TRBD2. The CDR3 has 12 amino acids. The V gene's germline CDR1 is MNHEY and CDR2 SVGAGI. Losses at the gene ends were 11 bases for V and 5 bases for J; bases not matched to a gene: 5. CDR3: CAARGGGDTQYF. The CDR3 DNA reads TGTGCCGCGCGGGGGGGCGGAGATACGCAGTATTTT.

The CDR3 is CASSYYPSGGNNEQFF. The CDR3 DNA reads as TGTGCCAGCAGCTACTACCCTAGCGGGGGGAACAATGAGCAGTTCTTC. The chain couples TRBV13 to TRBJ2-1; 11 bases agree with TRBD2. Germline CDR1 PRHDT, CDR2 FYEKMQ (reference sequence). The ends lost 4 bases at V and 5 bases at J; junction bases unmatched: 7. The CDR3 extends over 16 amino acids. The full variable domain, with the rest looked up from reference TRBV13 and TRBJ2-1, is AAGVIQSPRHLIKEKRETATLKCYPIPRHDTVYWYQQGPGQDPQFLISFYEKMQSDKGSIPDRFSAQQFSDYHSELNMSSLELGDSALYFCASSYYPSGGNNEQFFGPGTRLTVL.

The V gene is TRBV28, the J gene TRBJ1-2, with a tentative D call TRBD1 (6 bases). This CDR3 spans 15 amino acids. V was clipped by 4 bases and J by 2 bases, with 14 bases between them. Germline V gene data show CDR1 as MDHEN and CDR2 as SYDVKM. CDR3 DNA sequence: TGTGCCAGCAGTTCTTCCGGGACATACAACTATGGCTACACCTTC. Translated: CASSSSGTYNYGYTF.

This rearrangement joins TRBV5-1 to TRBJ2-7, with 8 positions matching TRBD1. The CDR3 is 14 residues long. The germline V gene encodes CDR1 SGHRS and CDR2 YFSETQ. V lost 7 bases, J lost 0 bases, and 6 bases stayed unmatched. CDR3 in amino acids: CASARDRSSYEQYF. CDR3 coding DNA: TGCGCCAGCGCACGGGACAGGAGCTCCTACGAGCAGTACTTC.

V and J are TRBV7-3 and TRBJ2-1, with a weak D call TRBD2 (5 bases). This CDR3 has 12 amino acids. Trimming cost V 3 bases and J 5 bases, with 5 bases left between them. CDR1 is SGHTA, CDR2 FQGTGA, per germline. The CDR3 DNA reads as TGTGCCAGCAGCTTCGGGGACAATGAGCAGTTCTTC. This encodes CASSFGDNEQFF.

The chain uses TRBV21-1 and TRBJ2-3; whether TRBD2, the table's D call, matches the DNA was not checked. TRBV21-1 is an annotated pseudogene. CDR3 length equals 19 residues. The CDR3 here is CASSKGGAGGPIGTDTQYF. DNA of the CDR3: TGTGCCAGCAGCAAAGGCGGCGCGGGGGGGCCGATCGGCACAGATACGCAGTATTTT.

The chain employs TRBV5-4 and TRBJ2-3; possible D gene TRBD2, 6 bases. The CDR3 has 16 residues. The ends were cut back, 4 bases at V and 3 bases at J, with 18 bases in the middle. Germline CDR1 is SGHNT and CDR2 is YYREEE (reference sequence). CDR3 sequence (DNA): TGTGCCAGCAGCCCCTCGCGGGGAACCTCGACAGATACGCAGTATTTT. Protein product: CASSPSRGTSTDTQYF.

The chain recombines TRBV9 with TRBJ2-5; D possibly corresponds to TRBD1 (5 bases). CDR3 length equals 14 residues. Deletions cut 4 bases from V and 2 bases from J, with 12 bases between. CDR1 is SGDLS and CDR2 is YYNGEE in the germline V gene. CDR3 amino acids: CASSPRGIQETQYF. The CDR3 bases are TGTGCCAGCAGCCCTAGGGGTATACAAGAGACCCAGTACTTC.

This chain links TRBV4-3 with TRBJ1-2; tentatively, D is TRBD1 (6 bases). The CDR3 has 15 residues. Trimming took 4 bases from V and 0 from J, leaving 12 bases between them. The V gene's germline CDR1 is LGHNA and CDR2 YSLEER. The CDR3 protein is CASSLRQEANYGYTF. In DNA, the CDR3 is TGCGCCAGCAGCCTGAGACAGGAAGCTAACTATGGCTACACCTTC.

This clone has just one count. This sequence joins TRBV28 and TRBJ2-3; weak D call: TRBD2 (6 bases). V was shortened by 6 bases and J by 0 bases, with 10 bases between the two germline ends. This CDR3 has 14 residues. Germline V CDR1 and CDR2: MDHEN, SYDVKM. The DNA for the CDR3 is TGTGCCAGCAGGGACTACCTCAGCACAGATACGCAGTATTTT. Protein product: CASRDYLSTDTQYF.

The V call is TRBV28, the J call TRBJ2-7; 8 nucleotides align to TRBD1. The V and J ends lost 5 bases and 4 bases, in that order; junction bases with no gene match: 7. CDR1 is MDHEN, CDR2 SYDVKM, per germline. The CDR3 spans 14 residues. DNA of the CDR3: TGTGCCAGCAGTGAGACAGGGGCCGCGTACGAGCAGTACTTC. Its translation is CASSETGAAYEQYF.